A selection of T cell receptor beta chains follows, all from one sample in a study of blood T cell repertoires in COVID-19. The assay was immunoSEQ multiplex PCR, and TCRdb's table has in-frame clones only and misses some. The sample has some 190,000 clones, 70% to 85% seen once. The sample consisted of peripheral blood. Receptors were obtained from a woman between 45 and 60 years old with acute or convalescent COVID-19. Both conserved end residues are part of each CDR3. Fields, in order: V gene, D gene, CDR3 length, J gene, CDR3 protein. D genes are given only for firm matches.

>TRBV28|NA|14|TRBJ2-5
CASSPIRGQETQYF
>TRBV5-5|NA|15|TRBJ2-1
CASSSSVSSYNEQFF
>TRBV5-6|TRBD1|14|TRBJ1-1
CASSFNRGVTEAFF
>TRBV28|TRBD2|17|TRBJ2-7
CASTPFSTSGSSKGQYF
>TRBV2|TRBD2|12|TRBJ2-7
CASTSGRYEQYF
>TRBV4-1|NA|15|TRBJ1-5
CASSQEAGASQPQHF
>TRBV3-1/TRBV3-2|TRBD1|18|TRBJ1-4
CASTLGGQGMLTNEKLFF
>TRBV2|NA|11|TRBJ2-3
CASRREDTQYF
>TRBV6-5|NA|15|TRBJ2-6
CASTRTAAGANVLTF
>TRBV9|TRBD1|15|TRBJ2-7
CASSVAPGQTYEQYF
>TRBV30|NA|13|TRBJ2-7
CAWSSGGKHEQYF
>TRBV5-1|TRBD2|14|TRBJ2-5
CASSLSGGQETQYF
>TRBV5-1|TRBD1|14|TRBJ1-2
CASSWGRDSYGYTF
>TRBV28|NA|15|TRBJ1-5
CASSITGPPNQPQHF
>TRBV27|NA|18|TRBJ2-2
CASSPRRNAGLNTGELFF
>TRBV28|NA|14|TRBJ1-2
CASSQGFRVGGYTF
>TRBV2|NA|14|TRBJ2-7
CASSETRVNYEQYF
>TRBV6-5|TRBD2|15|TRBJ2-1
CASSYSSSGNNEQFF
>TRBV4-3|TRBD2|17|TRBJ2-1
CASSQERLAGGYNEQFF
>TRBV7-9|NA|16|TRBJ1-2
CASSSGGRGSWEGYTF
>TRBV28|NA|17|TRBJ1-4
CASSPEWQGPNREKLFF
>TRBV6-4|NA|15|TRBJ2-1
CASSDSMASYNEQFF
>TRBV2|TRBD1|12|TRBJ2-7
CASRRQGSEQYF
>TRBV10-2|NA|16|TRBJ2-7
CASSEIGASLSHEQYF
>TRBV6-2/TRBV6-3|TRBD1|15|TRBJ2-7
CASSSSRGFYYEQYF
>TRBV5-1|NA|11|TRBJ2-7
CASRRDYEQYF
>TRBV18|NA|15|TRBJ1-2
CASSPPSQRGYGYTF
>TRBV2|TRBD1|15|TRBJ1-2
CASSSPGQGTYGYTF
>TRBV28|TRBD1|15|TRBJ1-6
CALQGGSSYNSPLHF
>TRBV18|NA|15|TRBJ1-1
CASSPPGGGYTEAFF
>TRBV20-1|NA|11|TRBJ1-2
CSARADYGYTF
>TRBV7-2|NA|13|TRBJ1-1
CASSFGQYTEAFF
>TRBV5-4|NA|14|TRBJ2-7
CASSPLGGVYEQYF
>TRBV6-5|TRBD1|15|TRBJ1-5
CASSMGTGVSQPQHF
>TRBV5-5|TRBD1|14|TRBJ1-1
CASSWTGGNTEAFF
>TRBV3-1/TRBV3-2|TRBD2|18|TRBJ2-7
CASSHTGTSGEISYEQYF
>TRBV5-6|NA|17|TRBJ2-1
CASSLEYLRGTVNEQFF
>TRBV30|NA|15|TRBJ1-6
CAWSPPGTSLSPLHF
>TRBV6-6|TRBD1|14|TRBJ1-6
CASSRGQDNSPLHF
>TRBV24-1|TRBD1|13|TRBJ2-4
CATSQTGGSIQYF
>TRBV27|TRBD1|16|TRBJ1-2
CASTLTGASSRYGYTF
>TRBV19|NA|16|TRBJ1-5
CASSIDFSGFNQPQHF
>TRBV25-1|NA|11|TRBJ1-3
CASQGPNTIYF
>TRBV6-5|NA|14|TRBJ1-6
CASSLVTVNSPLHF
>TRBV28|TRBD1|15|TRBJ1-1
CASSPRGPLNTEAFF
>TRBV6-2/TRBV6-3|TRBD1|15|TRBJ2-2
CASSVQGVLTGELFF
>TRBV7-9|NA|15|TRBJ2-3
CASSHSLGRTDTQYF
>TRBV16|NA|14|TRBJ1-3
CASSPYSSGNTIYF
>TRBV7-2|TRBD1|19|TRBJ2-7
CASSLAIADRDRGTYEQYF
>TRBV28|TRBD1|15|TRBJ1-1
CASSFRGQGNTEAFF
>TRBV24-1|NA|12|TRBJ2-2
CATGSFTGELFF